This T cell receptor beta chain originates from a study of graft-versus-host responses after intestinal transplantation. The overall study: Induction using anti-thymocyte globulin, followed by tacrolimus and steroids for about three years, was given to all recipients. The study's findings and limits: GvH clones appeared in recipient marrow, some first in ileum or blood. Early after transplant, HvG declines were associated with peak levels of circulating GvH clones. Patients who carried graft-donor T cell macrochimerism also had high graft-versus-host to host-versus-graft clonal ratios in their allografts.

The assay was immunoSEQ multiplex PCR, and TCRdb's table has in-frame clones only and misses some. The sample includes 84,000 or so clones, roughly 85% of them seen just once. This clone came up once. Its target is unknown. This clonotype originated in a human donor who received an intestinal transplant. The specimen comprised unstimulated CD4+ T cells sorted from spleen or lymph node cells, sampled before intestinal transplant.

Here the CDR3 reads CASSGQGSSDTQYF. Written as DNA, the CDR3 is TGTGCCAGCAGTGGACAGGGTTCTTCAGATACGCAGTATTTT. This rearrangement joins TRBV6-1 to TRBJ2-3, with 7 nucleotides matching TRBD1. The germline CDR1 and CDR2 sequences are MNHNS and SASEGT. The CDR3 covers 14 residues. V was clipped by 4 bases and J by 4 bases; unmatched bases: 5.